The rows below give T cell receptor beta chains drawn from one sample of a study of shared clonotypes between healthy human individuals. The data were produced by immunoSEQ multiplex PCR, yet TCRdb's version contains in-frame clones alone and is incomplete. The table has about 1 million clones, around 75% seen once. The sample consisted of memory CD4+ T cells sorted from blood. These receptor sequences come from a man between 18 and 35 years old in good health. Each CDR3 is given with its conserved first and last residue. A D gene is named only where the DNA matches it firmly. Clone size is given for some rows only: seen once, a few or many times, or a class if the clone is expanded.

d_gene	j_gene	abundance	len	v_gene	CDR3aa	CDR3nt
TRBD1	TRBJ2-1	.	16	TRBV4-3	CASSQGRGRSYNEQFF	TGCGCCAGCAGCCAAGGCAGGGGGCGCTCCTACAATGAGCAGTTCTTC
TRBD1	TRBJ1-6	once	15	TRBV5-1	CASSLQGQDNSPLHF	TGCGCCAGCAGCCTACAGGGACAGGATAATTCACCCCTCCACTTT
.	TRBJ1-5	.	14	TRBV5-1	CASSPEGGSQPQHF	TGCGCCAGCAGCCCGGAGGGGGGAAGTCAGCCCCAGCATTTT
TRBD1	TRBJ2-7	few	17	TRBV11-3	CASSLETGPSATYEQYF	TGTGCCAGCAGCTTAGAGACAGGGCCTTCGGCGACATACGAGCAGTACTTC
.	TRBJ1-3	.	13	TRBV5-1	CASSLGPGNTIYF	TGCGCCAGCAGCTTGGGTCCCGGAAACACCATATATTTT
.	TRBJ2-7	once	13	TRBV5-1	CASSLGGTYEQYF	TGCGCCAGCAGCTTAGGTGGGACCTACGAGCAGTACTTC
.	TRBJ2-5	.	13	TRBV9	CASSVIPAETQYF	TGTGCCAGCAGCGTGATCCCCGCAGAGACCCAGTACTTC
.	TRBJ1-6	once	13	TRBV29-1	CSVLSSYNSPLHF	TGCAGCGTTCTGAGCTCCTATAATTCACCCCTCCACTTT
.	TRBJ2-3	.	15	TRBV27	CASSPRQRLTDTQYF	TGTGCCAGCAGTCCCCGACAGCGCCTCACAGATACGCAGTATTTT
TRBD1	TRBJ1-4	.	15	TRBV5-5	CASSLEGTANEKLFF	TGTGCCAGCAGCTTGGAAGGGACAGCAAATGAAAAACTGTTTTTT